Listed below are T cell receptor beta chains from one sample, sequenced in a study of cytomegalovirus exposure and HLA in healthy donors. Libraries were prepared by immunoSEQ multiplex PCR; TCRdb keeps only in-frame clonotypes and omits some of them. The table has 150,000 to 200,000 clones, around 80% seen once. Sequenced input: PBMCs. The source of these receptors is a woman in her fifties or sixties in good health and CMV-seronegative. Each CDR3 is given with its conserved first and last residue. A D gene is named only where the DNA matches it firmly. Clone size is not always given. Where it is, it says once, few, many or a class for expanded clones.

v_gene	d_gene	j_gene	abundance	len	CDR3aa	CDR3nt
TRBV28	-	TRBJ2-7	-	15	CASSPRVPLPNEQYF	TGTGCCAGCAGCCCCCGGGTCCCCCTCCCCAACGAGCAGTACTTC
TRBV6-6	-	TRBJ1-2	few	12	CASSYQGNGYTF	TGTGCCAGCAGTTACCAGGGTAATGGCTACACCTTC
TRBV2	TRBD1	TRBJ1-1	-	15	CASSGQGGKGTEAFF	TGTGCCAGCAGTGGACAGGGGGGAAAGGGCACTGAAGCTTTCTTT
TRBV28	TRBD2	TRBJ2-4	once	14	CASSPRGEPNIQYF	TGTGCCAGCAGCCCACGGGGGGAGCCGAACATTCAGTACTTC
TRBV11-2	TRBD1	TRBJ2-5	-	13	CASSKDREETQYF	TGTGCCAGCAGCAAAGACAGGGAAGAGACCCAGTACTTC
TRBV6-6	TRBD1	TRBJ1-1	few	15	CASSSRTGVNTEAFF	TGTGCCAGCAGTTCTCGGACAGGGGTGAACACTGAAGCTTTCTTT
TRBV6-6	TRBD1	TRBJ2-2	-	15	CASSYSTGLVGELFF	TGTGCCAGCAGTTACTCGACAGGGTTGGTCGGGGAGCTGTTTTTT
TRBV5-6	TRBD1	TRBJ2-3	-	16	CASSPKGGRGPYTQYF	TGTGCCAGCAGCCCCAAGGGGGGCAGGGGGCCTTATACGCAGTATTTT
TRBV14	-	TRBJ2-1	-	13	CASSHRGEDEQFF	TGTGCCAGCAGCCACAGGGGCGAGGATGAGCAGTTCTTC
TRBV11-2	-	TRBJ2-1	once	15	CASSLERRVGGEQFF	TGTGCCAGCAGCTTAGAGCGCCGGGTAGGGGGTGAGCAGTTCTTC
TRBV5-1	TRBD2	TRBJ2-1	-	16	CASSFRSGGEYNEQFF	TGCGCCAGCAGCTTCCGAAGCGGGGGGGAATACAATGAGCAGTTCTTC
TRBV6-5	-	TRBJ1-6	-	15	CASSPVGQGGSPLHF	TGTGCCAGCAGTCCCGTAGGGCAGGGTGGCTCACCCCTCCACTTT
TRBV5-4	TRBD2	TRBJ2-7	-	16	CASSLGGLAGDYEQYF	TGTGCCAGCAGCTTGGGGGGACTAGCGGGAGACTACGAGCAGTACTTC
TRBV5-1	-	TRBJ2-7	-	16	CASSPLASKGPCEQYF	TGCGCCAGCAGCCCGTTGGCCTCCAAGGGGCCCTGCGAGCAGTACTTC
TRBV7-2	TRBD1	TRBJ1-1	-	15	CASSSYRGANTEAFF	TGTGCCAGCAGCTCTTACAGGGGGGCGAACACTGAAGCTTTCTTT
TRBV29-1	-	TRBJ2-5	-	14	CSVEEAGGGETQYF	TGCAGCGTTGAAGAAGCCGGGGGTGGTGAGACCCAGTACTTC
TRBV18	TRBD1	TRBJ2-2	-	16	CASSHRQGPGTGELFF	TGTGCCAGCTCACACAGACAGGGGCCGGGCACCGGGGAGCTGTTTTTT
TRBV7-8	TRBD1	TRBJ1-2	-	15	CASSGQGQTNYGYTF	TGTGCCAGCAGCGGACAGGGCCAAACTAACTATGGCTACACCTTC
TRBV15	-	TRBJ1-5	-	17	CATSIREGARANQPQHF	TGTGCCACCAGCATCCGAGAAGGGGCTAGGGCCAATCAGCCCCAGCATTTT
TRBV5-1	TRBD2	TRBJ2-6	-	19	CASSLIPQGGPSGANVLTF	TGCGCCAGCAGCTTGATCCCCCAGGGAGGGCCTTCTGGGGCCAACGTCCTGACTTTC
TRBV9	TRBD2	TRBJ2-5	few	16	CASSVTPSGSQETQYF	TGTGCCAGCAGCGTAACGCCTAGCGGCTCACAAGAGACCCAGTACTTC
TRBV5-1	-	TRBJ2-7	-	15	CASSLEAGASYEQYF	TGCGCCAGCAGCTTGGAAGCAGGGGCCTCCTACGAGCAGTACTTC
TRBV5-1	TRBD2	TRBJ2-1	-	17	CASSPLGASGRSGEQFF	TGCGCCAGCAGCCCCCTAGGGGCTAGCGGGAGATCGGGTGAGCAGTTCTTC
TRBV2	TRBD2	TRBJ2-7	-	15	CASSEARLAGGEQYF	TGTGCCAGCAGTGAAGCGCGGCTAGCGGGGGGAGAGCAGTACTTC
TRBV7-9	TRBD1	TRBJ1-2	-	15	CSSTHTGQANYGYTF	TGTTCCAGCACCCACACGGGACAGGCTAACTATGGCTACACCTTC
TRBV28	TRBD2	TRBJ2-1	-	17	CASTPRAGLASYNEQFF	TGTGCCAGCACTCCAAGGGCGGGACTAGCTTCCTACAATGAGCAGTTCTTC